These 16 T cell receptor beta chains share one sample of origin, sequenced in a study of T cells in women clearing cervical HPV infection. Assay: immunoSEQ multiplex PCR; the TCRdb copy retains only in-frame clones and omits some. The listing contains fewer than 30,000 clones. The specimen was blood buffy coat. All receptors derive from a woman between 18 and 70 years old with a cervical HPV16 infection that either progressed to CIN3+ or cleared (not recorded which).

As regards this clone: At one of its ends the junction is not consistent with the germline gene, which may arise from a read error. The read ends 3 residues before the CDR3 terminus; that terminus is restored from the germline J gene. The same CDR3 also results from other DNA sequences found in this sample. The chain carries TRBV19 and TRBJ1-3; 8 positions agree with TRBD1. This CDR3 comprises 16 residues. From germline, CDR1 is LNHDA and CDR2 SQIVND (reference sequence). The chain's CDR3 is CASSISHRGSGNTIYF. Incomplete CDR3 DNA: TGTGCCAGTAGTATCAGCCACAGGGGGTCTGGAAACACG.

On this clone: One end of the junction fails to match germline, which may point to a read error. The read gets to within 3 residues of the CDR3 end, and the germline J gene fills in the rest. The same CDR3 can be traced to other DNA sequences in this sample. The rearrangement links TRBV6-1 to TRBJ1-3; D ambiguous. CDR1 and CDR2 from the germline V gene are MNHNS and SASEGT. The CDR3 loop spans 18 amino acids. CDR3 residues: CASSEFQATEGSGNTIYF. The covered CDR3 bases are TGTGCCAGCAGTGAATTCCAGGCAACGGAGGGCTCTGGAAACACG.

Notes on this clone: The CDR3 end is not reached by the read, which stops 3 residues before it; the germline J gene fills it in. The gene calls are TRBV5-1 and TRBJ2-3; 8 positions agree with TRBD2. V was pared by 0 bases and J by 6 bases, with 6 bases of the junction left unmatched. CDR1 SGHRS and CDR2 YFSETQ come from the germline V gene. The CDR3 has 15 amino acids. Here the CDR3 reads CASSLESGSLDTQYF. The part of the CDR3 DNA that was read is TGCGCCAGCAGCTTGGAAAGCGGGAGTTTGGATACG.

On this clone: The read gets to within 3 residues of the CDR3 end, and the germline J gene fills in the rest. The chain joins TRBV19 to TRBJ2-1, with 9 bases fitting TRBD2. V trimming: 5 bases; J trimming: 0 bases; junction bases outside the gene matches: 2. Germline CDR1 reads LNHDA; CDR2 reads SQIVND (reference sequence). The length of the CDR3 is 15 residues. The DNA read from the CDR3 is TGTGCCAGTAGTCTTAGCGGGAGCTCCTACAATGAG. It is translated as CASSLSGSSYNE. In full, the CDR3 is CASSLSGSSYNEQFF.

A word on this clone: The read finishes 3 residues shy of the CDR3 end, and the germline J gene is used to complete it. This rearrangement joins TRBV7-8 to TRBJ1-1; no definite D call. CDR1 SGHVS and CDR2 FQNEAQ come from the germline V gene. V lost 1 base and J lost 5, with 14 bases in between. CDR3 size: 15 residues. This chain's CDR3 is CASSLVQSGRTEAFF. The covered CDR3 bases are TGTGCCAGCAGCTTAGTTCAGTCGGGGAGGACTGAA.

With respect to this clone: The read falls 3 residues short of the CDR3 end, and the missing part is taken from the germline J gene. The chain employs TRBV11-2 and TRBJ2-5; D call uncertain. Trimming took 7 bases from V and 1 from J, leaving 7 bases between them. The CDR3 is 12 amino acids. Germline CDR1 is SGHAT and CDR2 is FQNNGV. The DNA read from the CDR3 is TGTGCCAGCAAGAGACTCCAAGAGACC. This codes for CASKRLQET. The whole CDR3 region reads CASKRLQETQYF.

Notes on this clone: From the germline J gene comes the end of the CDR3, since the read stops 3 residues before it. This chain joins TRBV18 and TRBJ2-3; 9 bases map to TRBD2. The V gene's germline CDR1 is KGHSH and CDR2 LQKENI. This CDR3 comprises 17 residues. CDR3 DNA, as far as it was read: TGTGCCAGCTCACCTTTTTGTCCTAGCGGGATCTTTGAGACG. Translated, it gives CASSPFCPSGIFET. The CDR3, in full, reads CASSPFCPSGIFETQYF.

With regard to this clone: The sequenced fragment ends 3 residues before the CDR3 boundary, so the rest is inferred from the germline J gene. This chain links TRBV5-4 with TRBJ1-2; 8 nucleotides align to TRBD1. The V segment lost 0 bases and the J segment 1 base; nucleotides outside the gene matches: 5. This CDR3 has 16 amino acids. The germline V gene has CDR1 SGHNT and CDR2 YYREEE (reference sequence). CDR3 protein: CASSLVGQGGNYGYTF. The DNA read from the CDR3 is TGTGCCAGCAGCTTGGTTGGACAGGGCGGTAACTATGGC. Filled out from reference TRBV5-4 and TRBJ1-2, the complete variable domain reads ETGVTQSPTHLIKTRGQQVTLRCSSQSGHNTVSWYQQALGQGPQFIFQYYREEENGRGNFPPRFSGLQFPNYSSELNVNALELDDSALYLCASSLVGQGGNYGYTFGSGTRLTVV.

Measured by frequency, this clone is medium-sized. The read gets to within 3 residues of the CDR3 end, and the germline J gene fills in the rest. The gene calls are TRBV7-9 and TRBJ2-1, with 9 bases matching TRBD1. Germline V gene data show CDR1 as SEHNR and CDR2 as FQNEAQ (reference sequence). This CDR3 comprises 15 residues. V gave up 2 bases and J gave up 5 bases; unmatched junction bases: 4. CDR3: CASSLRGQGHNEQFF. Partial CDR3 DNA: TGTGCCAGCAGCTTAAGGGGACAGGGTCACAATGAG.

A word on this clone: The CDR3 extends 3 residues past the end of the read, so its final part is completed from the germline J gene. V usage is TRBV6-2 or TRBV6-3 and J usage is TRBJ1-1; tentatively, D is TRBD1 (6 bases). Germline assignment: CDR1 MNHEY and CDR2 SVGEGT. Trimming shortened V by 2 bases and J by 0 bases, and 13 bases separated the two germline ends. CDR3 length equals 16 residues. Incomplete CDR3 DNA: TGTGCCAGCAGTTACCCCCTGGACAGTCTGAACACTGAA. Translating gives CASSYPLDSLNTE. The complete CDR3 sequence is CASSYPLDSLNTEAFF.

Worth noting for this clone: The CDR3 end lies 3 residues beyond the end of the read and is filled in from the germline J gene. J is TRBJ2-5 and V is TRBV5-1; D gene uncertain. The CDR3 runs 12 residues. Germline V gene lookup returns CDR1 SGHRS and CDR2 YFSETQ. Deletions cut 1 base from V and 5 bases from J, with 6 bases between. The CDR3 here is CASSLLQETQYF. The CDR3 bases that were read are TGCGCCAGCAGCTTGTTGCAGGAGACC.

A remark on this clone: The read is 3 residues too short to cover the CDR3 end, so that end is filled in from the germline J gene. The J gene is TRBJ2-7, the V gene TRBV2; 7 positions match TRBD1. The length of the CDR3 is 14 residues. Trimming took 3 bases from V and 5 from J; bases not matched to a gene: 7. Germline loops: CDR1 SNHLY, CDR2 FYNNEI. This CDR3 reads CASSETGPRDEQYF. Incomplete CDR3 DNA: TGTGCCAGCAGTGAGACAGGGCCTCGGGACGAG. Filled out from reference TRBV2 and TRBJ2-7, the complete variable domain reads EPEVTQTPSHQVTQMGQEVILRCVPISNHLYFYWYRQILGQKVEFLVSFYNNEISEKSEIFDDQFSVERPDGSNFTLKIRSTKLEDSAMYFCASSETGPRDEQYFGPGTRLTVT.

Partial CDR3 DNA: TGTGCCAGCTCACTACGACAGGCCGCCGGCAATCAGCCG. It translates to CASSLRQAAGNQP. In full, the CDR3 reads CASSLRQAAGNQPQYF. The chain uses TRBV18 and TRBJ2-3; tentative D call: TRBD1 (6 bases). The sequenced fragment ends 3 residues before the CDR3 boundary, so the rest is inferred from the germline J gene. The CDR3 is 16 amino acids. CDR1 and CDR2 (germline): KGHSH, LQKENI.

As regards this clone: The observed sequence ends 3 residues before the CDR3 terminus, with the missing tail filled in from the germline J gene. The chain uses TRBV20-1 and TRBJ2-3; 7 positions match TRBD2. CDR1 DFQATT and CDR2 SNEGSKA come from the germline V gene (reference sequence). The CDR3 contains 15 residues. Trimming took 2 bases from V and 3 from J; bases not matched to a gene: 8. CDR3 sequence: CSARKDGGSTDTQYF. The CDR3 bases that were read are TGCAGTGCTAGAAAGGACGGCGGGAGTACAGATACG.

Details on this clone: The read ends 3 residues early relative to the CDR3; the germline J gene fills the gap. The gene calls are TRBV6-1 and TRBJ2-2, with 8 bases lining up with TRBD1. CDR3 length: 15 residues. The germline V gene encodes CDR1 MNHNS and CDR2 SASEGT. CDR3 DNA (partial): TGTGCCAGCAGTGGAACCGGGACAGGCGCAGGAAAG. It is translated as CASSGTGTGAGK. The full CDR3 sequence reads CASSGTGTGAGKLFF.

With regard to this clone: The sequenced fragment ends 3 residues before the CDR3 boundary, so the rest is inferred from the germline J gene. This rearrangement joins TRBV6-1 to TRBJ2-3; D gene unclear. The length of the CDR3 is 16 residues. Germline CDR1 and CDR2: MNHNS and SASEGT. The part of the CDR3 DNA that was read is TGTGCCAGCAGTGAAGGTCGGCAGATTAGCAATCAGCCG. Amino acids: CASSEGRQISNQP. The full CDR3 protein is CASSEGRQISNQPQYF.